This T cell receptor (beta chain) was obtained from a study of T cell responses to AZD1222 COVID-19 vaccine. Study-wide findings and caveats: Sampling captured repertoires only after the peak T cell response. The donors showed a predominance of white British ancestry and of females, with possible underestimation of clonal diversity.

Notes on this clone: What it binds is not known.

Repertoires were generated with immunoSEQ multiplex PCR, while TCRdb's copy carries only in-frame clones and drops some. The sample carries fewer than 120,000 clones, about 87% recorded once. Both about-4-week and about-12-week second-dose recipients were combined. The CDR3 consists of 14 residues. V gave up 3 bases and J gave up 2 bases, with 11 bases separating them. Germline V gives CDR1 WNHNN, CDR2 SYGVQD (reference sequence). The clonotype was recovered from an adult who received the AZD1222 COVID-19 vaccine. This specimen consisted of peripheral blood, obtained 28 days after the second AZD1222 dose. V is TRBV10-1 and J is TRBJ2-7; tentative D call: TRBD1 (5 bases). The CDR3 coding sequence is TGCGCCAGCAGTGATCCTAAGGGGACCTACGAGCAGTACTTC. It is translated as CASSDPKGTYEQYF.